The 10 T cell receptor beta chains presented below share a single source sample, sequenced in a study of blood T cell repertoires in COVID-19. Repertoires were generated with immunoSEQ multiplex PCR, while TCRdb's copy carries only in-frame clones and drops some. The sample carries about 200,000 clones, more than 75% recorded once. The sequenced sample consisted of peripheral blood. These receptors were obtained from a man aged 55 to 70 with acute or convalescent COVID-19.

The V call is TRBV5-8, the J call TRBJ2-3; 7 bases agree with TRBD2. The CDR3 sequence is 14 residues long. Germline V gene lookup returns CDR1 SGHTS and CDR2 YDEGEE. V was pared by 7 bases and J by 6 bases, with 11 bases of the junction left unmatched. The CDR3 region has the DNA TGTGCCAGCCGCTCCCGATGGGGGGGGGATACGCAGTATTTT. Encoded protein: CASRSRWGGDTQYF.

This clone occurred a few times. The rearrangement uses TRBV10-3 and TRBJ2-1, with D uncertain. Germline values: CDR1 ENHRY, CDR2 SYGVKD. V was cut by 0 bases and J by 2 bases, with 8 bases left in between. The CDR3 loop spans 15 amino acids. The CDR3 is CAISESGLTYNEQFF. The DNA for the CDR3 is TGTGCCATCAGTGAGTCGGGCCTGACCTACAATGAGCAGTTCTTC.

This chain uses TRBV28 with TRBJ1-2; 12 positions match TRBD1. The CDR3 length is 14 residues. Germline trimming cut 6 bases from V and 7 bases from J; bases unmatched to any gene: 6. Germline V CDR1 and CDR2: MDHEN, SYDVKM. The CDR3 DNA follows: TGTGCCAGCAGGCCGGGACAGGGGGCACTTGGCTACACCTTC. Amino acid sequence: CASRPGQGALGYTF.

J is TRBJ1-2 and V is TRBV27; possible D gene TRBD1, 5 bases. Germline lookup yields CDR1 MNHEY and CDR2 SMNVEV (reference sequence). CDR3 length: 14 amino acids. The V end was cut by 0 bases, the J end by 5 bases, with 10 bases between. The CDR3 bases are TGTGCCAGCAGTTTATCCGGGGGGGGTTATGGCTACACCTTC. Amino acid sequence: CASSLSGGGYGYTF.

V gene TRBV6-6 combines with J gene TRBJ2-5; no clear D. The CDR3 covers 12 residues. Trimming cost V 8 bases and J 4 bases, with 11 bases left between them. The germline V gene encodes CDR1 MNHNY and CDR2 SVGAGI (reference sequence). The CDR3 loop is CASRITSETQYF. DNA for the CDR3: TGTGCCAGCCGTATTACTTCAGAGACCCAGTACTTC.

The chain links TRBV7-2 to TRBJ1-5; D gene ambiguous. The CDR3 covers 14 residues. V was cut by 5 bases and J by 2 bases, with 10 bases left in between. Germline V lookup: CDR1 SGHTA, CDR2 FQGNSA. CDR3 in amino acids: CASSRATGNQPQHF. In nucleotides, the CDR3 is TGTGCCAGCAGCCGCGCCACGGGCAATCAGCCCCAGCATTTT. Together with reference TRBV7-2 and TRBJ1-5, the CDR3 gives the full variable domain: GAGVSQSPSNKVTEKGKDVELRCDPISGHTALYWYRQSLGQGLEFLIYFQGNSAPDKSGLPSDRFSAERTGGSVSTLTIQRTQQEDSAVYLCASSRATGNQPQHFGDGTRLSIL.

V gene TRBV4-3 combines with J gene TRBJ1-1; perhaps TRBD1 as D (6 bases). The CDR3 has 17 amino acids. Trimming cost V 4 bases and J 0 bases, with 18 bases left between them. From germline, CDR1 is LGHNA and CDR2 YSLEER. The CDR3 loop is CASSLRYREYMNTEAFF. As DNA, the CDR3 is TGCGCCAGCAGCCTAAGGTACAGGGAATACATGAACACTGAAGCTTTCTTT.

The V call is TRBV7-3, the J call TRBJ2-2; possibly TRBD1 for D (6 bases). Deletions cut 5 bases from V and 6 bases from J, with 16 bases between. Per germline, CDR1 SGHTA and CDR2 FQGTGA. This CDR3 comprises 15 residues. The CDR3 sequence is CASSLRDKVSGELFF. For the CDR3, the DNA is TGTGCCAGCAGCCTCCGGGACAAAGTCTCCGGGGAGCTGTTTTTT. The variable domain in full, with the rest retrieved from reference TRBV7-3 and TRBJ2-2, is GAGVSQTPSNKVTEKGKYVELRCDPISGHTALYWYRQSLGQGPEFLIYFQGTGAADDSGLPNDRFFAVRPEGSVSTLKIQRTERGDSAVYLCASSLRDKVSGELFFGEGSRLTVL.

The CDR3 protein is CASSSATGENSPLHF. Written as DNA, the CDR3 is TGTGCCAGCAGCTCCGCGACAGGGGAGAATTCACCCCTCCACTTT. The chain carries TRBV5-4 and TRBJ1-6; TRBD1 aligns across 8 bases. The CDR3 length is 15 residues. Trimming took 3 bases from V and 7 from J; bases not matched to a gene: 6. Germline V gene sequence: CDR1 SGHNT, CDR2 YYREEE (reference sequence).

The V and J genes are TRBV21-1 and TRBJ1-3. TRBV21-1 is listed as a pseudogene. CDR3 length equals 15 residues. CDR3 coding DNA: TGTGCCAGCAGCAAGGGGGGGTACTCTGGAAACACCATATATTTT. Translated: CASSKGGYSGNTIYF.